The clone carrying this TCR beta chain has ten or more counts. No antigen is known for it. TCRdb re-derived calls from the RACE reads in MiXCR, one entry per CDR3 protein. The table records 25,000 to 35,000 distinct CDR3 sequences, 4.5% to 7.5% of them present only once. The CDR3 spans 17 residues. Germline CDR1 SGHTA, CDR2 FQGNSA. V gave up 5 bases and J gave up 9 bases; unmatched junction bases: 19. The data stem from a study of human T cells and chemical hapten exposure. Study-level results: Significantly more large CDR3 similarity clusters arose among expanded TCRs than among controls. Alopecia in the donors means their immune response may deviate from healthy people's.

Time point specified: patch test 3, about 24 weeks after DPC sensitization. Treatment defined: therapeutic diphenylcyclopropenone sensitization with weekly scalp DPC. The sample was whole blood, taken in connection with sensitization to the hapten diphenylcyclopropenone (DPC). The receptor was isolated from a man younger than 45 with alopecia areata. Some clones in this sample may be carry-over from other donors' samples. J is TRBJ2-3 and V is TRBV7-2; 8 nucleotides agree with TRBD2. The CDR3, as DNA: TGTGCCAGCAGCAGCAGTGCCGGGACAAGCGGGAGTGAGACGCAGTATTTT. It specifies CASSSSAGTSGSETQYF.